The clone carrying this T cell receptor (beta chain) was counted ten times or more. CDR1 is SGDLS, CDR2 YYNGEE, per germline. The V end was cut by 2 bases, the J end by 9 bases, with 9 bases between. The CDR3 length is 12 residues. The sample originates from a study of response to subunit inactivated influenza vaccine. TCRdb independently ran MiXCR on the RT-PCR reads; one entry per CDR3 protein. The data show about 170,000 distinct CDR3 sequences, 10% to 15% seen once. These sequences were also reported in another study, on T cells expressing NK-cell markers. As that report states: UMIs were included in TCR beta cDNA generated by 5'RACE template switching. Dominant NKG2C+ clonotype frequencies of 1.0-7.0% of CD8+ T cells were measured in more than five donors.

The chain carries TRBV9 and TRBJ2-1; D not resolved. The input for sequencing was CD8+ T cells sorted from PBMCs, taken 11 to 12 days after vaccination. The clonotype comes from a middle-aged man who received an inactivated influenza vaccine. DNA for the CDR3: TGTGCCAGCAGCGTCTCCAACTCTGAGCAGTTCTTC. Protein sequence: CASSVSNSEQFF.